This T cell receptor (beta chain) was found in a study of T cells after yellow fever vaccination. Points from the study as a whole: Among primary-vaccination clones, most reappeared after the booster, at 96% for CD4 and more than 75% for CD8.

With regard to this clonotype: The target antigen is unknown.

MiXCR was run by TCRdb on the 5' RACE reads, yielding one entry per CDR3 protein. This sample has under 300,000 distinct CDR3 sequences; around 7% occur once, and the top ten carry around 0.9%. The CDR3 length is 15 residues. V gave up 4 bases and J gave up 6 bases, with 15 bases separating them. V and J are TRBV12-3 or TRBV12-4 and TRBJ1-4; D is perhaps TRBD1 (6 bases). Specimen: CD4+ T cells sorted from PBMCs, collected 15 days after the yellow fever booster vaccination. The sequence was collected from a man aged 25 to 40 who received the YFV17D yellow fever vaccine. The DNA for the CDR3 is TGTGCCAGCAGTTCCCCCGGGGGGCCTTATGAAAAACTGTTTTTT. Translation gives CASSSPGGPYEKLFF.